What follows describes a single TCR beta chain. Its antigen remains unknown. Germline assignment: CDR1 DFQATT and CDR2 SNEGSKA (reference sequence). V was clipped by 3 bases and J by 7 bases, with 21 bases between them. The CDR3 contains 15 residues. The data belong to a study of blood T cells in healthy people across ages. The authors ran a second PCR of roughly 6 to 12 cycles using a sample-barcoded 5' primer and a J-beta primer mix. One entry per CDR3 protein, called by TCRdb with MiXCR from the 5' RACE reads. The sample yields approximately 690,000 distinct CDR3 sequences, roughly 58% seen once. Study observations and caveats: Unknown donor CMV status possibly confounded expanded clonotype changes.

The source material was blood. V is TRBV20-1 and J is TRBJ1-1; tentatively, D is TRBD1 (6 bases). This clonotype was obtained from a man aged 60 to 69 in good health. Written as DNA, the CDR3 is TGCAGTGCTAGTGGCACAGGGTGGGGAGATGGTGAAGCTTTCTTT. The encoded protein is CSASGTGWGDGEAFF.